What follows are 10 T cell receptor beta chains derived from one specimen sequenced in a study of cytomegalovirus exposure and HLA in healthy donors. Use of 60 Vbeta and 13 Jbeta primers characterized the PCR. Only in-frame clones appear in the TCRdb table, and some are missing; sequencing was by immunoSEQ multiplex PCR. The table records about 140,000 clones, around 73% of them present only once. Sample: PBMCs. These receptors all stem from a woman aged 40-49 years in good health and CMV-seronegative.

The rearrangement links TRBV15 to TRBJ1-4; 9 bases agree with TRBD1. Germline V gives CDR1 LNHNV, CDR2 YYDKDF (reference sequence). V lost 0 bases and J lost 7; bases outside the gene matches: 3. The CDR3 has 15 amino acids. The CDR3 here is CATSRDTGGVEKLFF. In nucleotides, the CDR3 is TGTGCCACCAGCAGAGATACAGGGGGCGTTGAAAAACTGTTTTTT.

V is TRBV7-2 and J is TRBJ2-2, with unresolved D. The germline gives CDR1 SGHTA, CDR2 FQGNSA. Trimming cost V 7 bases and J 6 bases, with 21 bases left between them. The CDR3 sequence is 16 residues long. CDR3 coding DNA: TGTGCCAGCACCGACCCGAGTAGCCCTGGGTCCGGGGAGCTGTTTTTT. Translated, it gives CASTDPSSPGSGELFF.

This clone was seen a few times. The chain combines TRBV19 with TRBJ1-1; D is unresolved. This CDR3 has 17 amino acids. The germline V gene encodes CDR1 LNHDA and CDR2 SQIVND (reference sequence). Trimming removed 4 bases at V and 1 base at J, with 19 bases between. This CDR3 reads CASSNTWALITNTEAFF. CDR3 nucleotides: TGTGCCAGTAGTAACACTTGGGCCTTAATAACGAACACTGAAGCTTTCTTT.

This clone was picked up a small number of times. J is TRBJ2-6 and V is TRBV5-4; 12 bases fit TRBD1. J gave up 3 bases and V 6 bases, and 7 bases lay outside the gene matches. Germline lookup yields CDR1 SGHNT and CDR2 YYREEE (reference sequence). The CDR3 runs to 17 residues. In nucleotides, the CDR3 is TGTGCCAGCACTCTGGGACAGGGGGCCGGTGGGGCCAACGTCCTGACTTTC. Its protein is CASTLGQGAGGANVLTF.

The chain recombines TRBV5-6 with TRBJ2-5; 9 bases are a match to TRBD1. Germline assignment: CDR1 SGHDT and CDR2 YYEEEE. CDR3 length equals 14 residues. V shed 4 bases and J 7 bases; nucleotides not matched to a gene: 8. The CDR3 DNA sequence: TGTGCCAGCAGCACAGACAGGGGGATAGGGACCCAGTACTTC. It codes for CASSTDRGIGTQYF.

The J gene is TRBJ2-1, the V gene TRBV11-1; 9 bases map to TRBD2. Unmatched junction bases numbered 9, after V lost 6 bases and J lost 0 bases. CDR1 is SGHAT, CDR2 FQDESV, per germline (reference sequence). There are 17 residues in the CDR3. The CDR3 sequence is CASSQEFSGGSYNEQFF. The CDR3 DNA follows: TGTGCCAGCAGTCAGGAGTTTAGCGGGGGCTCCTACAATGAGCAGTTCTTC.

CDR3 nucleotides: TGTGCCAGCAGCCCTACTGCGGGACAGATATCGGCTAATGAAAAACTGTTTTTT. Protein product: CASSPTAGQISANEKLFF. This chain joins TRBV11-3 and TRBJ1-4; 7 positions match TRBD1. V trimming: 5 bases; J trimming: 3 bases; junction bases outside the gene matches: 15. Germline CDR1 SGHNT, CDR2 YENEEA. CDR3 length equals 18 residues.

The V and J genes are TRBV7-8 and TRBJ1-2; D is uncertain. V was clipped by 2 bases and J by 3 bases, with 7 bases between them. Germline CDR1 reads SGHVS; CDR2 reads FQNEAQ. This CDR3 has 13 residues. CDR3 bases: TGTGCCAGCAGCTTACAGGAATACTATGGCTACACCTTC. Residues: CASSLQEYYGYTF.

The chain joins TRBV10-1 to TRBJ2-1; D remains ambiguous. Trimming left V 3 bases short and J 3 bases short, with 6 bases between. Germline V gene lookup returns CDR1 WNHNN and CDR2 SYGVQD (reference sequence). The CDR3 runs to 13 residues. The CDR3 DNA follows: TGCGCCAGCAGTGAAATCGGCTACAATGAGCAGTTCTTC. As protein: CASSEIGYNEQFF.

A few counts support this clone. The chain is built from TRBV7-2 and TRBJ1-6; D unclear. V was clipped by 3 bases and J by 14 bases, with 11 bases between them. Germline lookup yields CDR1 SGHTA and CDR2 FQGNSA. This CDR3 region has 12 residues. The CDR3 bases are TGTGCCAGCAGCTTCAATCGAGTGTCCCTCCACTTT. The encoded protein is CASSFNRVSLHF. The whole variable domain, filled in from reference TRBV7-2 and TRBJ1-6, reads GAGVSQSPSNKVTEKGKDVELRCDPISGHTALYWYRQSLGQGLEFLIYFQGNSAPDKSGLPSDRFSAERTGGSVSTLTIQRTQQEDSAVYLCASSFNRVSLHFGNGTRLTVT.